This TCR beta chain is from a study of T cell responses to AZD1222 COVID-19 vaccine. Overall study context: Pooled together were second doses at about 4 or about 12 weeks.

CDR1 MDHEN and CDR2 SYDVKM come from the germline V gene. The CDR3 extends over 17 amino acids. V lost 2 bases to trimming and J lost 5 bases; unmatched junction nucleotides: 9. Study results and caveats: Just a handful of people given AZD1222 tested seropositive at baseline.

Notes on this clone: As yet, its antigen is unknown.

TCRdb keeps only in-frame clones here, not all; method: immunoSEQ multiplex PCR. Altogether some 130,000 clones are present, 70% to 90% being singletons, with the ten largest covering about 20%. The genes are TRBV28 and TRBJ2-5; TRBD1 matches 12 bases. Sequences were derived from peripheral blood, sampled on day 0 of AZD1222 vaccination. The receptor comes from an adult in good health. CDR3 nucleotides: TGTGCCAGCAGTTTACTTCGGGGACAGGGGGCGGTGGAGACCCAGTACTTC. Amino acid sequence: CASSLLRGQGAVETQYF.